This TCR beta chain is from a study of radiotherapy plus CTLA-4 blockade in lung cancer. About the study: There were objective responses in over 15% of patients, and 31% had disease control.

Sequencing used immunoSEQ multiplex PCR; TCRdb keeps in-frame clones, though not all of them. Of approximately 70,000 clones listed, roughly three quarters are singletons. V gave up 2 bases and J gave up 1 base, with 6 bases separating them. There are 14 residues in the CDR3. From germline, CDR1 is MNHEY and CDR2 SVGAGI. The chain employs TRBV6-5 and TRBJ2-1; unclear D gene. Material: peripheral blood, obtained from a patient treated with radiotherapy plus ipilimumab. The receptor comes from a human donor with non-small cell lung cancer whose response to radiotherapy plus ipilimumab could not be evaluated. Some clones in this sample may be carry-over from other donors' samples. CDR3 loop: CASSYERSYNEQFF. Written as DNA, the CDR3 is TGTGCCAGCAGTTACGAGAGATCCTACAATGAGCAGTTCTTC.